This T cell receptor (beta chain) was retrieved from a study of response to subunit inactivated influenza vaccine (dated by TCRdb to 2017 to 2018). With regard to the full study: Deep quantitative profiling of the T cell receptor repertoire was used in the study to follow responses to a trivalent subunit inactivated influenza vaccine.

This clonotype was counted many times. Its specific antigen is unknown. No per-base quality is available; no much larger clone lies one base away. Library preparation employed RT-PCR. The reads were generated on an Illumina HiSeq 2500. TCRdb reprocessed the public reads (quality trimming at Q25 with fastp, clone calling with MiXCR) and kept in-frame beta chains. Rows are unified per CDR3 protein, each entry keeping the most common DNA and genes. Recorded for this sample are hundreds of thousands of distinct CDR3 sequences; 12% of them occurred a single time. Of the sample, about 9.4% falls within the top ten clones. Compared with germline, V lacks 2 bases and J lacks 0 bases; bases without a gene match: 3. There are 15 amino acids in the CDR3, from cysteine to phenylalanine inclusive. Only the CDR3 DNA is retained, 45 bases long and in frame from the first base. The germline V gene (reference sequence) sets CDR1 to LGHDT and CDR2 to YNNKEL.

Summary of the overall study and its limitations: The authors suggested that each seasonal influenza vaccination may recruit only a limited number of new T cells.

Sequences were derived from PBMCs from blood, sampled on the day of vaccination. The TCR comes from a man in his fifties or sixties who received an inactivated influenza vaccine. Donor details come from another sample of the same person, matched by shared clones. Recombination linked TRBV3-1 to TRBJ2-7; a stretch of 8 junction bases matches TRBD2. CDR3 sequence: CASSQTSGNSYEQYF. The bases read TGTGCCAGCAGCCAAACTAGCGGAAACTCCTACGAGCAGTACTTC.